These 5 T cell receptor beta chains were all obtained from the same sample, sequenced in a study of T-cell reconstitution after alpha-beta-depleted transplantation in children (TCRdb year 2016). The method was PCR. Reads for this sample came from an Illumina HiSeq 2500. TCR libraries were prepared with molecular barcoding, using unique molecular identifiers to normalize TCRbeta repertoire quantification. Clones were called with MiXCR by TCRdb after fastp trimmed the public reads at Q25, and only in-frame beta chains were retained. Rows merge per CDR3 protein into single entries with the most common DNA and genes. Counted in this sample were roughly 74,000 distinct CDR3 sequences; roughly 18% of them appeared once. The ten top clones hold 45% to 55% of the sample. The intended sense of this specimen's treatment or condition label: allogeneic hematopoietic cell transplantation with graft depleted of TCRalphabeta T cells and CD19 B cells.

Sequencing used PBMCs, mostly from graft donor cells, obtained 360 days after TCRalphabeta/CD19-depleted stem cell transplant. The receptor set was obtained from a male patient under 10 years old who had a stem cell transplant for acute lymphoblastic leukemia, so the T cells may come from the graft donor.

This clonotype was counted only a few times. This rearrangement joins TRBV10-3 to TRBJ2-7; 13 bases map to TRBD2. Germline V gives CDR1 ENHRY, CDR2 SYGVKD. V lost 6 bases to trimming and J lost 5 bases; unmatched junction nucleotides: 10. CDR3 length: 16 residues. CDR3 DNA: TGTGCCATCAGACGGACTAGCGGGAGAGAAGCCCACGAGCAGTACTTC. It specifies CAIRRTSGREAHEQYF.

This clonotype was found a few times. V gene TRBV7-9 combines with J gene TRBJ2-3, with a tentative D call TRBD2 (6 bases). Germline V gene sequence: CDR1 SEHNR, CDR2 FQNEAQ (reference sequence). The CDR3 spans 14 residues. Trimming pared 3 bases from V and 4 bases from J, leaving 11 bases between. CDR3 bases: TGTGCCAGCAGCTTCGGAGGGCCCGCAGATACGCAGTATTTT. It codes for CASSFGGPADTQYF.

This clonotype was observed a few times. The rearrangement links TRBV10-1 to TRBJ2-2; D is ambiguous. The CDR3 runs to 12 residues. Germline V gene lookup returns CDR1 WNHNN and CDR2 SYGVQD (reference sequence). With 0 bases removed from V and 9 bases from J, the gap between germline ends came to 5 bases. The CDR3 region has the DNA TGCGCCAGCAGTGAGTCAGGAAGGGAGCTGTTTTTT. Translating gives CASSESGRELFF.

The chain carries TRBV5-6 and TRBJ2-3; D gene uncertain. The CDR3 contains 12 residues. Trimming stripped 2 bases from V and 4 bases from J, with 5 bases between. Germline CDR1 is SGHDT and CDR2 is YYEEEE. This CDR3 is CASSFSPDTQYF. The CDR3 nucleotides are TGTGCCAGCAGCTTTAGCCCAGATACGCAGTATTTT.

This clonotype was picked up a small number of times. The genes are TRBV29-1 and TRBJ2-5, with TRBD1 matching over 9 bases. J lost 1 base, V lost 3 bases, and 12 bases had no gene match. Germline V gene lookup returns CDR1 SQVTM and CDR2 ANQGSEA. The CDR3 is made up of 17 amino acids. CDR3 nucleotides: TGCAGCGTTGATAAGGGACAGGGCGCGATCCTCCAAGAGACCCAGTACTTC. Its translation is CSVDKGQGAILQETQYF.